These 10 T cell receptor beta chains originate from one sample sequenced in a study of T cell clusters in autoimmune cytopenias. Some 34,000 genome equivalents of blood DNA were amplified for TRB. TRB rearrangements were amplified by touch-down multiplex PCR with mixed TRB-A/B primers. Following a re-call of the multiplex PCR reads, TCRdb has one entry per CDR3 protein and lacks DNA. The listing contains approximately 11,000 distinct CDR3 sequences. These same data were also listed under a study on T cell repertoires in aging, cancer and after chemotherapy.

Sample: peripheral blood. These receptors originate from a human donor in good health.

This rearrangement joins TRBV5-6 to TRBJ2-5; the D gene TCRdb calls, TRBD1, cannot be checked with no DNA. Germline lookup yields CDR1 SGHDT and CDR2 YYEEEE. The CDR3 loop spans 13 amino acids. The CDR3 reads CASTPGPQETQYF.

The CDR3 protein is CASSYSGTEQYF. The gene calls are TRBV6-2 or TRBV6-3 and TRBJ2-7. CDR1 is MNHEY, CDR2 SVGEGT, per germline. The CDR3 totals 12 residues.

The V gene is TRBV6-5, the J gene TRBJ1-1. CDR1 and CDR2 from the germline V gene are MNHEY and SVGAGI. This CDR3 has 12 residues. CDR3 region: CASSVQGTEAFF.

The V gene is TRBV20-1, the J gene TRBJ2-3; the TCRdb call, TRBD2, lacks DNA for checking. CDR1 is DFQATT and CDR2 is SNEGSKA in the germline V gene (reference sequence). The CDR3 totals 16 residues. This CDR3 reads CSARVSREGVTDTQYF.

The chain uses TRBV19 and TRBJ1-5. The germline V gene has CDR1 LNHDA and CDR2 SQIVND (reference sequence). The CDR3 has 12 residues. CDR3 residues: CASSIDHQPQHF.

Measured by frequency, this clonotype is medium-sized. The chain couples TRBV19 to TRBJ2-7. The germline gives CDR1 LNHDA, CDR2 SQIVND (reference sequence). The length of the CDR3 is 14 residues. CDR3 region: CASSRSSGTYEQYF.

V is TRBV7-4 and J is TRBJ2-3. This CDR3 spans 13 amino acids. Germline-derived CDR1 and CDR2 are SGHVT and SQSDAQ. This chain's CDR3 is CASSLTSTYTQYF. The full variable domain, its missing parts supplied by reference TRBV7-4 and TRBJ2-3, is GAGVSQSPRYKVAKRGRDVALRCDSISGHVTLYWYRQTLGQGSEVLTYSQSDAQRDKSGRPSGRFSAERPERSVSTLKIQRTEQGDSAVYLCASSLTSTYTQYFGPGTRLTVL.

This clonotype is called medium-sized based on its frequency. CDR3 residues: CASREGTGGPRDYGYTF. This rearrangement joins TRBV6-1 to TRBJ1-2; TCRdb names TRBD1, which stays unverified in the absence of DNA. This CDR3 spans 17 amino acids. Germline V CDR1 and CDR2: MNHNS, SASEGT.

The V and J genes are TRBV20-1 and TRBJ2-1; TCRdb lists TRBD2, though no DNA is available to test this call. Germline-derived CDR1 and CDR2 are DFQATT and SNEGSKA (reference sequence). The CDR3 runs 15 residues. The CDR3 sequence is CSARDGTSGNNEQFF.

This clonotype is classed as medium-sized by frequency. The CDR3 region is CASSTLETNNEQFF. J is TRBJ2-1 and V is TRBV19. The CDR3 extends over 14 amino acids. Germline V CDR1 and CDR2: LNHDA, SQIVND (reference sequence).